The entry below gives a single T cell receptor (beta chain) sequence along with its context. Its antigen remains unknown. After constant-region reverse-primer amplification, full-length variable regions underwent semi-nested PCR with Nested Universal Primer A. TCRdb redid the calling of the 5' RACE reads with MiXCR, one entry per CDR3 protein. The data show approximately 40,000 distinct CDR3 sequences, about 20% seen once. Findings and caveats of the study: Tumor memory CD4+ T cell TCR gene usage was found to cluster with blood and lymph node memory CD4+ cells and with lymph node naive CD4+ cells.

The sorted Tregs were CD4+CD25+CD127-/low cells. The receptor was isolated from a female donor with breast cancer. Sequenced: Tregs sorted from blood.

The CDR3 DNA reads as TGTGCCAGCAGGCTCTCGCGAGATCCGAACACCGGGGAGCTGTTTTTT. Its translation is CASRLSRDPNTGELFF. The rearrangement joins TRBV2 to TRBJ2-2; D remains ambiguous. V was shortened by 6 bases and J by 0 bases, with 14 bases between the two germline ends. The CDR3 sequence is 16 residues long. In germline, CDR1 is SNHLY, CDR2 FYNNEI.